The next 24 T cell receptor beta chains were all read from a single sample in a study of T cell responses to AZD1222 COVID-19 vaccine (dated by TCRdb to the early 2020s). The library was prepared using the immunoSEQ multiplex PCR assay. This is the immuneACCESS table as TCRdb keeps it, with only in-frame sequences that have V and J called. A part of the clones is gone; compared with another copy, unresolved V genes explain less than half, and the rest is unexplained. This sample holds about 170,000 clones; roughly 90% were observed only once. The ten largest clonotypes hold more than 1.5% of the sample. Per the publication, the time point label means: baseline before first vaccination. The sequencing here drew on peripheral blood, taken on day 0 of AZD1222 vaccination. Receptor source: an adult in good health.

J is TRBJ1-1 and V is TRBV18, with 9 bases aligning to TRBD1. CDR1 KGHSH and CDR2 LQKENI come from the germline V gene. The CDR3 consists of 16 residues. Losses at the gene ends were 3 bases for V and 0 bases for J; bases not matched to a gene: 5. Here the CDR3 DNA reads TGTGCCAGCTCACCTCGGACAGGGGACATGAACACTGAAGCTTTCTTT. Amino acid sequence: CASSPRTGDMNTEAFF.

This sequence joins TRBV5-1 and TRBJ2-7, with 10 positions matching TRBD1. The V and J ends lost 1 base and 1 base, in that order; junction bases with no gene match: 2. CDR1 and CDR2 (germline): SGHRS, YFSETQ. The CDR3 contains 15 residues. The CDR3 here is CASSLRQGASYEQYF. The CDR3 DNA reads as TGCGCCAGCAGCTTGAGACAGGGGGCATCCTACGAGCAGTACTTC.

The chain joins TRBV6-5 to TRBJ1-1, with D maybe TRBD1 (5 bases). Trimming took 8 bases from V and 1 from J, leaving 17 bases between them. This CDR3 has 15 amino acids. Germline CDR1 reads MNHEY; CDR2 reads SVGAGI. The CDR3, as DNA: TGTGCCAGCCTCGAACCAACCGGGGCGAACACTGAAGCTTTCTTT. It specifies CASLEPTGANTEAFF.

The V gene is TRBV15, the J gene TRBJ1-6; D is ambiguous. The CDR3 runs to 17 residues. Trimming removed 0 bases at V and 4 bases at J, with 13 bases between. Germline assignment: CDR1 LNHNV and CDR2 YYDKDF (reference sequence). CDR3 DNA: TGTGCCACCAGCAGAGATGTCGGGGTAGGGTATAATTCACCCCTCCACTTT. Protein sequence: CATSRDVGVGYNSPLHF.

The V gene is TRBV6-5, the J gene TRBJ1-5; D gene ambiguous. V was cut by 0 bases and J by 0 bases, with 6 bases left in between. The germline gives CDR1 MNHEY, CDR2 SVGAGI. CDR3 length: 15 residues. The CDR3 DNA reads TGTGCCAGCAGTTACTCGGCCTTTAGCAATCAGCCCCAGCATTTT. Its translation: CASSYSAFSNQPQHF.

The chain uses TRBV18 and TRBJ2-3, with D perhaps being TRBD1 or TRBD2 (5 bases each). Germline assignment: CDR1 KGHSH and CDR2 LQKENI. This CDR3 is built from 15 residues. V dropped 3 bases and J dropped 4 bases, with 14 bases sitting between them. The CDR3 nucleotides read TGTGCCAGCTCACCTCCTTGGGGGAGTTCAGATACGCAGTATTTT. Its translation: CASSPPWGSSDTQYF.

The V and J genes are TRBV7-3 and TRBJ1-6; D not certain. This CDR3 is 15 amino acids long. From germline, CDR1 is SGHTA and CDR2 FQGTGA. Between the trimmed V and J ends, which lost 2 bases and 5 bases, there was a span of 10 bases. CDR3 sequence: CASSLVAVDNSPLHF. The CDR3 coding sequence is TGTGCCAGCAGCTTAGTTGCAGTGGATAATTCACCCCTCCACTTT.

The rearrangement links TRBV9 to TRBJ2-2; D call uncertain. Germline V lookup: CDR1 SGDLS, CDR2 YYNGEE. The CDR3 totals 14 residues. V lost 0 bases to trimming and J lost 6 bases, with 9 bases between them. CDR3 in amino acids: CASSVVKGAGELFF. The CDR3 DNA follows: TGTGCCAGCAGCGTAGTAAAGGGCGCCGGGGAGCTGTTTTTT. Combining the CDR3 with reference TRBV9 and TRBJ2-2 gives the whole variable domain DSGVTQTPKHLITATGQRVTLRCSPRSGDLSVYWYQQSLDQGLQFLIQYYNGEERAKGNILERFSAQQFPDLHSELNLSSLELGDSALYFCASSVVKGAGELFFGEGSRLTVL.

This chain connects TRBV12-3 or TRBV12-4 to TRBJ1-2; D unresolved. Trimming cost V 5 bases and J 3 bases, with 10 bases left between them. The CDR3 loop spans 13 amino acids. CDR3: CASSPAVHYGYTF. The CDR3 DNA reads TGTGCCAGCAGTCCCGCCGTCCACTATGGCTACACCTTC.

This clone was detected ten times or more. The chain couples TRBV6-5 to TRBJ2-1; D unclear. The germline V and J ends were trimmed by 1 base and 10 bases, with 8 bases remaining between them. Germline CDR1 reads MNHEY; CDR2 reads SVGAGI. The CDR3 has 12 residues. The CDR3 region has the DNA TGTGCCAGCAGTTACTTCCAAGGAGAGCAGTTCTTC. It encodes CASSYFQGEQFF.

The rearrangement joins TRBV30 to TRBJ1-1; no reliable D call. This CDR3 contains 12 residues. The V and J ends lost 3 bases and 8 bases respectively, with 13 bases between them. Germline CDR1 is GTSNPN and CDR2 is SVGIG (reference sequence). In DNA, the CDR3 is TGTGCCTGGAGGTTCAGTGGATCCGAAGCTTTCTTT. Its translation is CAWRFSGSEAFF.

CDR3 loop: CASSGRGRGTGELFF. The CDR3 nucleotides read TGCGCCAGCAGCGGCAGGGGGCGGGGAACCGGGGAGCTGTTTTTT. The rearrangement uses TRBV4-1 and TRBJ2-2, with 8 bases lining up with TRBD1. The CDR3 totals 15 residues. Trimming cost V 5 bases and J 5 bases; bases outside gene matches: 7. CDR1 MGHRA and CDR2 YSYEKL come from the germline V gene.

In DNA form, the CDR3 reads TGCGCCAGCAGCGAGGGACAGAACTATGGCTACACCTTC. Encoded protein: CASSEGQNYGYTF. The V gene is TRBV5-1, the J gene TRBJ1-2; TRBD1 aligns across 7 bases. This CDR3 is 13 amino acids long. V dropped 4 bases and J dropped 2; count of bases not matched to a gene: 2. Germline lookup yields CDR1 SGHRS and CDR2 YFSETQ. Based on the CDR3 plus reference TRBV5-1 and TRBJ1-2, the full variable domain is KAGVTQTPRYLIKTRGQQVTLSCSPISGHRSVSWYQQTPGQGLQFLFEYFSETQRNKGNFPGRFSGRQFSNSRSEMNVSTLELGDSALYLCASSEGQNYGYTFGSGTRLTVV.

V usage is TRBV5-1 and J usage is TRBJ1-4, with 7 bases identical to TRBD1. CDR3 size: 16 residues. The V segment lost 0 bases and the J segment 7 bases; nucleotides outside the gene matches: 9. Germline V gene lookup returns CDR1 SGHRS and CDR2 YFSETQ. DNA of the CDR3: TGCGCCAGCAGCTTGGCACAGGGGTACGGTATTGAAAAACTGTTTTTT. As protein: CASSLAQGYGIEKLFF.

In DNA, the CDR3 is TGTGCCAGCTCAATGCGGCCCACAGATACGCAGTATTTT. Residues: CASSMRPTDTQYF. V and J are TRBV18 and TRBJ2-3; D not certain. Deletions cut 5 bases from V and 2 bases from J, with 8 bases between. Germline V gene sequence: CDR1 KGHSH, CDR2 LQKENI. The CDR3 extends over 13 amino acids.

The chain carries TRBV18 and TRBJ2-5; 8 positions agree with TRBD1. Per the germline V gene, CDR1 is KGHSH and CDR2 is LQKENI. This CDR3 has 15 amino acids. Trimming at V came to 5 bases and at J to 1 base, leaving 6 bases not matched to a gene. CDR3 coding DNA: TGTGCCAGCTCATCAGGACAGGGCGCCCAAGAGACCCAGTACTTC. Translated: CASSSGQGAQETQYF.

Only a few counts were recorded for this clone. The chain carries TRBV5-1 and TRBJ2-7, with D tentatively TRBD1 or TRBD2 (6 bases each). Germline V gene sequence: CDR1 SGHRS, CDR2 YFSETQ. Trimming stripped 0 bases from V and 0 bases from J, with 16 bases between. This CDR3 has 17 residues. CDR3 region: CASSLGSGGPLSYEQYF. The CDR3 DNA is TGCGCCAGCAGCTTGGGATCCGGGGGCCCCCTCTCCTACGAGCAGTACTTC.

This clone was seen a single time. The CDR3 DNA reads as TGTGCCAGCAGCACCAACACTCTGAGGACTGAAAAACTGTTTTTT. Translated: CASSTNTLRTEKLFF. This chain joins TRBV7-2 and TRBJ1-4; D is undetermined. The V gene lost 5 bases and the J gene lost 7 bases, with 17 bases spanning the gap. The germline gives CDR1 SGHTA, CDR2 FQGNSA. This CDR3 has 15 residues.

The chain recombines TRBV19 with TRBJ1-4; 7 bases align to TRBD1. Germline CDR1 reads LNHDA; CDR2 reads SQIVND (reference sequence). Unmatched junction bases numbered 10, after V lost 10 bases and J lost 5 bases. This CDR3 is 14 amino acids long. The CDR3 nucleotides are TGTGCCACCTCCTCGACAGGGACGAATGAAAAACTGTTTTTT. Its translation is CATSSTGTNEKLFF.

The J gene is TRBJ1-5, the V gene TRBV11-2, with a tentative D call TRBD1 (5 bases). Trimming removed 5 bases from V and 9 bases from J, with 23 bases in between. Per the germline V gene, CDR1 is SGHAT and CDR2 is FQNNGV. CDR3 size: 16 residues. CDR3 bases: TGTGCCAGCAGCCCGTCCTGGGGGACCCCATCGTGGCCCCAGCATTTT. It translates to CASSPSWGTPSWPQHF.

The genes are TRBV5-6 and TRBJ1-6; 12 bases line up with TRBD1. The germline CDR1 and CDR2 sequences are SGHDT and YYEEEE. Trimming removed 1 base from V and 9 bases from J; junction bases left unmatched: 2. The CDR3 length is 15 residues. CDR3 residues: CASSLWDRGPSPLHF. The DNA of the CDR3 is TGTGCCAGCAGCTTGTGGGACAGGGGGCCTTCACCCCTCCACTTT. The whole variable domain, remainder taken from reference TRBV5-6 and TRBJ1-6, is DAGVTQSPTHLIKTRGQQVTLRCSPKSGHDTVSWYQQALGQGPQFIFQYYEEEERQRGNFPDRFSGHQFPNYSSELNVNALLLGDSALYLCASSLWDRGPSPLHFGNGTRLTVT.

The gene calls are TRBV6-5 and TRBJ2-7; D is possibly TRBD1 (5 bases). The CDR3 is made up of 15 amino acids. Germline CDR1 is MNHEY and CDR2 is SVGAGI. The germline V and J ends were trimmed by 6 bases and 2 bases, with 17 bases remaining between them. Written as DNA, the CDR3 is TGTGCCAGCAGCCTTGACAGAAATGGACCCTACGAGCAGTACTTC. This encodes CASSLDRNGPYEQYF.

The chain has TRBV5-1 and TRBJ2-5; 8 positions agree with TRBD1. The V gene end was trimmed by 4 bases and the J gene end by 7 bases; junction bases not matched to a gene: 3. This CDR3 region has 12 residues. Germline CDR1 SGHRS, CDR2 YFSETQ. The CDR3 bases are TGCGCCAGCAGCCAGGGGGCTGGGACCCAGTACTTC. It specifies CASSQGAGTQYF.

The CDR3 protein is CASSVEDRGGEKLFF. CDR3 DNA: TGTGCCAGCAGCGTAGAGGACAGGGGAGGAGAAAAACTGTTTTTT. V and J are TRBV9 and TRBJ1-4; TRBD1 aligns across 9 bases. The V gene's germline CDR1 is SGDLS and CDR2 YYNGEE. CDR3 size: 15 residues. J was trimmed by 8 bases and V by 0 bases; bases with no gene match: 5. The full variable domain, with the rest looked up from reference TRBV9 and TRBJ1-4, is DSGVTQTPKHLITATGQRVTLRCSPRSGDLSVYWYQQSLDQGLQFLIQYYNGEERAKGNILERFSAQQFPDLHSELNLSSLELGDSALYFCASSVEDRGGEKLFFGSGTQLSVL.